This T cell receptor beta chain appears in the sequencing data of a study of response to subunit inactivated influenza vaccine. As to this clonotype: No antigen is known for it.

Findings and limits, study-wide: Few additional T cells are recruited per seasonal influenza vaccination, authors suggested.

Using its own MiXCR run on the RT-PCR reads, TCRdb lists one record per CDR3 protein. The sample yields hundreds of thousands of distinct CDR3 sequences, approximately 10% seen once. The V gene's germline CDR1 is SEHNR and CDR2 FQNEAQ (reference sequence). Deletions cut 1 base from V and 2 bases from J, with 9 bases between. CDR3 length equals 14 residues. The origin of this receptor is a man aged 50 to 59 who received an inactivated influenza vaccine. The chain carries TRBV7-9 and TRBJ2-7; D is tentatively TRBD1 or TRBD2 (5 bases each). This material consisted of PBMCs from blood, taken about 40 days after vaccination. CDR3 protein: CASSLGGAAYEQYF. CDR3 nucleotide sequence: TGTGCCAGCAGCTTAGGAGGGGCAGCCTACGAGCAGTACTTC.